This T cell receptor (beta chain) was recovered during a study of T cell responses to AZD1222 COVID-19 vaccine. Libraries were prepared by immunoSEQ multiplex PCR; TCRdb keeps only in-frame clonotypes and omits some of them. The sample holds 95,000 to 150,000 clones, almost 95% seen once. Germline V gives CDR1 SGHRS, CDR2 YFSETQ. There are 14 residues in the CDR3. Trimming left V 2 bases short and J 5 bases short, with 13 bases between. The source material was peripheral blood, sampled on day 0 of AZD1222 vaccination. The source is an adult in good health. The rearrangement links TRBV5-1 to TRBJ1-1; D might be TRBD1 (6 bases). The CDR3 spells CASSFSQGGTEAFF. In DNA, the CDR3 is TGCGCCAGCAGCTTTTCACAGGGAGGGACTGAAGCTTTCTTT.